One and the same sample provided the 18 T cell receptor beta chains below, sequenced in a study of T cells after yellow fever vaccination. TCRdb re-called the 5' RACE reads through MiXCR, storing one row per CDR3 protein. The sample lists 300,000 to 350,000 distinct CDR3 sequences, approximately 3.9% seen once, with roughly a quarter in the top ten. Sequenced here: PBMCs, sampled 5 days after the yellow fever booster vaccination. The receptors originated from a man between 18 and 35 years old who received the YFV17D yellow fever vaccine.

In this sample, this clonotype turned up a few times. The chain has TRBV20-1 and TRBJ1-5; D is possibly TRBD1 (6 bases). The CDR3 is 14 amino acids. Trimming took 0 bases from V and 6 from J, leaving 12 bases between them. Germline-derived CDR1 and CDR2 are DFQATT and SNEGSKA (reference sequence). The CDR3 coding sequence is TGCAGTGCTAGAGAACAGGGTCCCGGTCAGCCCCAGCATTTT. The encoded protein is CSAREQGPGQPQHF.

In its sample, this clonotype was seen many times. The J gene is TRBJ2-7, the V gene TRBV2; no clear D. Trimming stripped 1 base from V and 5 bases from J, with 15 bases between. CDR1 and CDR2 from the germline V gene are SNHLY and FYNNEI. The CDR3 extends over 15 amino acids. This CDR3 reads CASSEERMRFDEQYV. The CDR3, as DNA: TGTGCCAGCAGTGAAGAAAGAATGCGATTCGACGAGCAGTACGTC.

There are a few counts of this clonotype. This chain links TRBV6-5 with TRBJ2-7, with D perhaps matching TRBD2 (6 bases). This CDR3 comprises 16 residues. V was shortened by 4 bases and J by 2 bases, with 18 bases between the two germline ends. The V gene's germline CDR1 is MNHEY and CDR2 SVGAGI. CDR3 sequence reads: CASSWGDSTKPYEQYF. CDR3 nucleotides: TGTGCCAGCAGTTGGGGGGACTCAACAAAACCCTACGAGCAGTACTTC.

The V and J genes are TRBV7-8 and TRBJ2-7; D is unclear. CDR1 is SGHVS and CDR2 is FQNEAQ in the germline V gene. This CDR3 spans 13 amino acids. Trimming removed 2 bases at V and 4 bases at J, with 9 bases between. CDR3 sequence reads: CASSLIPRYEQYV. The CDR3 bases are TGTGCCAGCAGCTTAATCCCCCGATACGAGCAGTACGTC.

CDR3 sequence (DNA): TGCGCCAGCAGCACCGGACTAGCGGGGGGTCGAGAGACCCAGTACTTC. Protein: CASSTGLAGGRETQYF. The chain is built from TRBV5-1 and TRBJ2-5; 14 nucleotides agree with TRBD2. The ends lost 4 bases at V and 4 bases at J; junction bases unmatched: 6. CDR3 size: 16 residues. CDR1 is SGHRS and CDR2 is YFSETQ in the germline V gene.

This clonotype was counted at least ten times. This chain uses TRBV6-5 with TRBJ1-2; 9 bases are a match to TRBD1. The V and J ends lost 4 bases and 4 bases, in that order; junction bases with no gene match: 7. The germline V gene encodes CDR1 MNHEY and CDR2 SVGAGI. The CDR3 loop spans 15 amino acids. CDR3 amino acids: CASSSRDREPYGYTF. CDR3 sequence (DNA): TGTGCCAGCAGTTCCCGGGACAGGGAACCCTATGGCTACACCTTC.

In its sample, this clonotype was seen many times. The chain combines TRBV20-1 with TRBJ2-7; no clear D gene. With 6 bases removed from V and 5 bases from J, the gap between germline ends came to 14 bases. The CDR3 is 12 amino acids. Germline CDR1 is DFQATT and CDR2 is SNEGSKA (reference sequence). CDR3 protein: CSASRLGHEQYF. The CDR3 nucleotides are TGCAGTGCGAGCCGGCTCGGCCACGAGCAGTACTTC.

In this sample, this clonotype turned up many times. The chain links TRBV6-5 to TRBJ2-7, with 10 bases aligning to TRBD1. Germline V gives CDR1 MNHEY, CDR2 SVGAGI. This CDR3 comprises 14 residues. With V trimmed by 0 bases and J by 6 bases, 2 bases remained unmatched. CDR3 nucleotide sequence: TGTGCCAGCAGTTACTCGGGACAGGGGTCCGAGCAGTACTTC. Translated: CASSYSGQGSEQYF.

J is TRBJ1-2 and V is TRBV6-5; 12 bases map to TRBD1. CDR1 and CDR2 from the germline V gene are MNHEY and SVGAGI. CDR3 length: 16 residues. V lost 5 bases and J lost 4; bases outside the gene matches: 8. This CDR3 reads CASSPTGTGGGYGYTF. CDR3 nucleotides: TGTGCCAGCAGTCCCACCGGGACAGGGGGCGGCTATGGCTACACCTTC.

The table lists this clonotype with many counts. The CDR3 DNA reads as TGTGCCACCAGGCCCGGCAGGGAATCAGATACGCAGTATTTT. It translates to CATRPGRESDTQYF. The rearrangement joins TRBV15 to TRBJ2-3; a possible D gene is TRBD1 (5 bases). V lost 6 bases and J lost 4, with 14 bases in between. The CDR3 consists of 14 residues. Looked up from germline, CDR1 is LNHNV and CDR2 is YYDKDF (reference sequence). The full variable domain, its missing parts supplied by reference TRBV15 and TRBJ2-3, is DAMVIQNPRYQVTQFGKPVTLSCSQTLNHNVMYWYQQKSSQAPKLLFHYYDKDFNNEADTPDNFQSRRPNTSFCFLDIRSPGLGDTAMYLCATRPGRESDTQYFGPGTRLTVL.

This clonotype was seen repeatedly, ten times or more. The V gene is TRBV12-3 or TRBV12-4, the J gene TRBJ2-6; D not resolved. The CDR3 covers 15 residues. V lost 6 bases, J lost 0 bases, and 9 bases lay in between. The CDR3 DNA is TGTGCCAGCAGCTTTGACACCTCTGGGGCCAACGTCCTGACTTTC. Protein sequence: CASSFDTSGANVLTF.

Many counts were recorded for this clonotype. CDR3 sequence: CASSLGVEEQFF. CDR3 nucleotide sequence: TGTGCCAGCAGCTTAGGGGTAGAGGAGCAGTTCTTC. The chain carries TRBV11-2 and TRBJ2-1; no clear D. V lost 1 base, J lost 10 bases, and 8 bases lay in between. The CDR3 covers 12 residues. Germline loops: CDR1 SGHAT, CDR2 FQNNGV.

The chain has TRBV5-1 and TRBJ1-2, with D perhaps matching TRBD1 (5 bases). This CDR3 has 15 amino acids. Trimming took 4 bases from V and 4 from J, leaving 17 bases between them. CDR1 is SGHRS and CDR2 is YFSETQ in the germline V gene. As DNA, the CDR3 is TGCGCCAGCAGCCAGAGAACAGACAGTCGCTATGGCTACACCTTC. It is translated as CASSQRTDSRYGYTF.

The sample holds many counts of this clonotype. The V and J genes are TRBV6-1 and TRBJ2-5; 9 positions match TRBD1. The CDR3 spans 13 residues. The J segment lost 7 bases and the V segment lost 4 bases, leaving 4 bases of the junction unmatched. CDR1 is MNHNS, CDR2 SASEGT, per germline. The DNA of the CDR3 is TGTGCCAGCAGTGCGGTGACAGGGGGGACCCAGTACTTC. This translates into CASSAVTGGTQYF.

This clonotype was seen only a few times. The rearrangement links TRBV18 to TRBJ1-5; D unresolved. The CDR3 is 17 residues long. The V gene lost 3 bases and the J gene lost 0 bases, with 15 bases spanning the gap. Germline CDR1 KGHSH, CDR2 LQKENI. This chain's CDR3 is CASSPAGFQDSNQPQHF. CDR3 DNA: TGTGCCAGCTCACCCGCCGGGTTTCAGGATAGCAATCAGCCCCAGCATTTT.

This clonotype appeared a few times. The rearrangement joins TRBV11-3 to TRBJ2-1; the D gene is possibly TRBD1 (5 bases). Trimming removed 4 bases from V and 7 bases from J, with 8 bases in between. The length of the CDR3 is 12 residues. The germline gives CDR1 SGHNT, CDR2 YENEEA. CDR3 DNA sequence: TGTGCCAGCAGCTCAGGGATGAATGAGCAGTTCTTC. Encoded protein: CASSSGMNEQFF.

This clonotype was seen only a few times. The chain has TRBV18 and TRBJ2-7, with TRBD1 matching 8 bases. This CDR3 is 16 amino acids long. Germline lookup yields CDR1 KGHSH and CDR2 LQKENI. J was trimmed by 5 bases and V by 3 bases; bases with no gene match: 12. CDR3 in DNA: TGTGCCAGCTCACCTCCTCAGGGGGCGATTCTACACGAGCAGTACTTC. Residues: CASSPPQGAILHEQYF. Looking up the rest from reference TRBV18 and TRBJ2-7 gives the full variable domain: NAGVMQNPRHLVRRRGQEARLRCSPMKGHSHVYWYRQLPEEGLKFMVYLQKENIIDESGMPKERFSAEFPKEGPSILRIQQVVRGDSAAYFCASSPPQGAILHEQYFGPGTRLTVT.

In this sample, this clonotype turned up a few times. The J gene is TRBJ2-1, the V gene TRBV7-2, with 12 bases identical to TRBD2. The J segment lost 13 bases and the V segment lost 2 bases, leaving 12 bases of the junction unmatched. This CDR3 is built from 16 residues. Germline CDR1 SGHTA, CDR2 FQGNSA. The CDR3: CASSLLSASGGAYQFF. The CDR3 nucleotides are TGTGCCAGCAGCTTACTTTCGGCTAGCGGGGGGGCCTATCAGTTCTTC. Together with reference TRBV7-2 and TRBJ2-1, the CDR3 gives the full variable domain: GAGVSQSPSNKVTEKGKDVELRCDPISGHTALYWYRQSLGQGLEFLIYFQGNSAPDKSGLPSDRFSAERTGGSVSTLTIQRTQQEDSAVYLCASSLLSASGGAYQFFGPGTRLTVL.